There are a few counts of the clone carrying this T cell receptor beta chain. Researchers amplified the TCR beta CDR3 regions from RNA transcripts. Researchers ran a first-round RT-PCR on the TCR CDR3 using the HTBI primer set. TCRdb re-called the multiplex PCR reads with MiXCR, one entry per CDR3 protein. The repertoire includes 500,000 to 600,000 distinct CDR3 sequences, about half of them detected once, and approximately 7.5% sits in the top ten. These data are taken from a study of T cells in Graves' hyperthyroidism and ophthalmopathy. The sequencing input was peripheral blood or thyroid tissue (not recorded which). The TCR comes from a woman between 18 and 30 years old with Graves' hyperthyroidism.

This chain's CDR3 is CASSPGTSGRASTDTQYF. The CDR3 bases are TGTGCCAGCAGTCCCGGGACTAGCGGGAGAGCTAGCACAGATACGCAGTATTTT. The chain couples TRBV2 to TRBJ2-3; 14 bases line up with TRBD2. Germline loops: CDR1 SNHLY, CDR2 FYNNEI. This CDR3 comprises 18 residues. J gave up 0 bases and V 5 bases, and 7 bases lay outside the gene matches.